These T cell receptor beta chains were read from a single sample in a study of cytomegalovirus exposure and HLA in healthy donors. TCRdb's copy holds only in-frame clones and misses some; the assay was immunoSEQ multiplex PCR. The profile covers around 200,000 clones, with more than 60% appearing a single time and 0.2% to 0.25% taken by the ten largest. The material sequenced was PBMCs. These receptor sequences come from a girl aged 2 to 9 in good health and CMV-seronegative. CDR3s include the opening cysteine and the closing phenylalanine or tryptophan. The D gene is left open where the match is weak. Clone size is stated in some rows and not others, as once, few, many or a class when expanded.

abundance: .
j_gene: TRBJ2-1
v_gene: TRBV12-5
d_gene: .
CDR3nt: TGTGCTAGTGGTGCTCCCCGAGGCTTTCGCAATGAGCAGTTCTTC
CDR3aa: CASGAPRGFRNEQFF

abundance: .
j_gene: TRBJ2-1
v_gene: TRBV4-2
d_gene: .
CDR3nt: TGTGCCAGCAGCCAATACTACAATGAGCAGTTCTTC
CDR3aa: CASSQYYNEQFF

abundance: .
j_gene: TRBJ2-2
v_gene: TRBV29-1
d_gene: .
CDR3nt: TGCAGCGTTGCAGGGGCCAACACCGGGGAGCTGTTTTTT
CDR3aa: CSVAGANTGELFF

abundance: .
j_gene: TRBJ2-1
v_gene: TRBV5-4
d_gene: TRBD2
CDR3nt: TGTGCCAGCAGCTTGGTTCGGCTAGCGGGGGCTAATGAGCAGTTCTTC
CDR3aa: CASSLVRLAGANEQFF

abundance: few
j_gene: TRBJ2-1
v_gene: TRBV5-6
d_gene: .
CDR3nt: TGTGCCAGCAGCTTGGGCGGTGAGCAGTTCTTC
CDR3aa: CASSLGGEQFF

abundance: .
j_gene: TRBJ2-1
v_gene: TRBV6-4
d_gene: .
CDR3nt: TGTGCCAGCAGAGAGGACAGCCCCCTTGCCTACAATGAGCAGTTCTTC
CDR3aa: CASREDSPLAYNEQFF

abundance: .
j_gene: TRBJ2-1
v_gene: TRBV27
d_gene: .
CDR3nt: TGTGCCACCCTCGACAGGAGCTCCTACAATGAGCAGTTCTTC
CDR3aa: CATLDRSSYNEQFF

abundance: .
j_gene: TRBJ1-5
v_gene: TRBV19
d_gene: .
CDR3nt: TGTGCCAGTAGTACGCTTGACGCGGCAGGAGGGCCCCAGCATTTT
CDR3aa: CASSTLDAAGGPQHF

abundance: .
j_gene: TRBJ2-7
v_gene: TRBV19
d_gene: TRBD1
CDR3nt: TGTGCCAGTAGTACCCGACAGGGGGCCGGCTACGAGCAGTACTTC
CDR3aa: CASSTRQGAGYEQYF

abundance: .
j_gene: TRBJ1-2
v_gene: TRBV6-5
d_gene: .
CDR3nt: TGTGCCAGCAGTTACTCGGGAGGCTATGGCTACACCTTC
CDR3aa: CASSYSGGYGYTF

abundance: .
j_gene: TRBJ2-7
v_gene: TRBV5-5
d_gene: .
CDR3nt: TGTGCCAGCAGCTTGAATACTGTTACCTACGAGCAGTACTTC
CDR3aa: CASSLNTVTYEQYF

abundance: once
j_gene: TRBJ1-6
v_gene: TRBV6-6
d_gene: .
CDR3nt: TGTGCCAGCAGCCAGGGGCGTTTTTCACCCCTCCACTTT
CDR3aa: CASSQGRFSPLHF

abundance: .
j_gene: TRBJ1-3
v_gene: TRBV19
d_gene: .
CDR3nt: TGTGCCAGTAGGCTCAGGGGTTCCTCTGGAAACACCATATATTTT
CDR3aa: CASRLRGSSGNTIYF

abundance: .
j_gene: TRBJ2-5
v_gene: TRBV5-8
d_gene: .
CDR3nt: TGTGCCAGCAGCTTGAAGGCTGCAGGGGCGGAAGAGACCCAGTACTTC
CDR3aa: CASSLKAAGAEETQYF

abundance: .
j_gene: TRBJ1-4
v_gene: TRBV12-5
d_gene: .
CDR3nt: TGTGCTAGTGGTTTGGTACTATCAGGGTATAATGAAAAACTGTTTTTT
CDR3aa: CASGLVLSGYNEKLFF

abundance: few
j_gene: TRBJ1-3
v_gene: TRBV10-3
d_gene: TRBD1
CDR3nt: TGTGCCATGGGGGACAGGGGGCAATCTGGAAACACCATATATTTT
CDR3aa: CAMGDRGQSGNTIYF

abundance: .
j_gene: TRBJ2-1
v_gene: TRBV7-9
d_gene: TRBD2
CDR3nt: TGTGCCAGCAGCTTAGCTAGCGGGAATTACAATGAGCAGTTCTTC
CDR3aa: CASSLASGNYNEQFF

abundance: .
j_gene: TRBJ2-7
v_gene: TRBV20-1
d_gene: .
CDR3nt: TGCAGCGCGTCTAGCACCTACGAGCAGTACTTC
CDR3aa: CSASSTYEQYF

abundance: once
j_gene: TRBJ2-7
v_gene: TRBV6-5
d_gene: TRBD1
CDR3nt: TGTGCCAGCAGGGGGTCGCCGGGACAGGGCACCGAGCAGTACTTC
CDR3aa: CASRGSPGQGTEQYF

abundance: .
j_gene: TRBJ1-1
v_gene: TRBV10-2
d_gene: TRBD1
CDR3nt: TGCGCCAGCAGGGGACAGGGAGGACAAGCTTTCTTT
CDR3aa: CASRGQGGQAFF

abundance: .
j_gene: TRBJ1-3
v_gene: TRBV25-1
d_gene: .
CDR3nt: TGTGCCAGCAGTGGAACCCGGAGTCGGGTTGGAAACACCATATATTTT
CDR3aa: CASSGTRSRVGNTIYF

abundance: once
j_gene: TRBJ2-1
v_gene: TRBV6-1
d_gene: TRBD2
CDR3nt: TGTGCCAGCAGTGAGTTTCAGCGGGAGAGCTCCTACAATGAGCAGTTCTTC
CDR3aa: CASSEFQRESSYNEQFF

abundance: few
j_gene: TRBJ2-1
v_gene: TRBV19
d_gene: .
CDR3nt: TGTGCCAGTAGGATACTTCCCAGCAATGAGCAGTTCTTC
CDR3aa: CASRILPSNEQFF

abundance: .
j_gene: TRBJ2-7
v_gene: TRBV4-1
d_gene: .
CDR3nt: TGCGCCAGCAGCCTGCTGGACAGCTATACCTACGAGCAGTACTTC
CDR3aa: CASSLLDSYTYEQYF

abundance: .
j_gene: TRBJ1-1
v_gene: TRBV6-5
d_gene: .
CDR3nt: TGTGCCAGCAGTACACTTACAGGGACCACTGAAGCTTTCTTT
CDR3aa: CASSTLTGTTEAFF

abundance: .
j_gene: TRBJ2-7
v_gene: TRBV11-2
d_gene: .
CDR3nt: TGTGCCAGCAGCCTAGACGTATACTCCTACGAGCAGTACTTC
CDR3aa: CASSLDVYSYEQYF

abundance: .
j_gene: TRBJ1-1
v_gene: TRBV6-5
d_gene: .
CDR3nt: TGTGCCAGCAGTTACGGGCCGCTCACTGAAGCTTTCTTT
CDR3aa: CASSYGPLTEAFF

abundance: .
j_gene: TRBJ1-6
v_gene: TRBV21-1
d_gene: .
CDR3nt: TGTGCCAGCAGCAAGTCGACAGTTAATTCACCCCTCCACTTT
CDR3aa: CASSKSTVNSPLHF

abundance: .
j_gene: TRBJ2-5
v_gene: TRBV5-1
d_gene: .
CDR3nt: TGCGCCAGCAGCTCGACGGGACTGGCTCAAGAGACCCAGTACTTC
CDR3aa: CASSSTGLAQETQYF

abundance: .
j_gene: TRBJ2-3
v_gene: TRBV15
d_gene: .
CDR3nt: TGTGCCACCAGCAGAGGAGAGGGAGCAACGACAGATACGCAGTATTTT
CDR3aa: CATSRGEGATTDTQYF

abundance: .
j_gene: TRBJ1-6
v_gene: TRBV5-1
d_gene: TRBD1
CDR3nt: TGCGCCAGCAGGGACGGGACAGGGGCGAGGAGTTCACCCCTCCACTTT
CDR3aa: CASRDGTGARSSPLHF

abundance: .
j_gene: TRBJ1-2
v_gene: TRBV30
d_gene: .
CDR3nt: TGTGCCACCAGGAGAGGGCGGATTGGGGTCTATGGCTACACCTTC
CDR3aa: CATRRGRIGVYGYTF

abundance: .
j_gene: TRBJ1-5
v_gene: TRBV30
d_gene: TRBD1
CDR3nt: TGTGCCTGGAGTACTACAGGGGGGGACCAGCCCCAGCATTTT
CDR3aa: CAWSTTGGDQPQHF

abundance: .
j_gene: TRBJ1-3
v_gene: TRBV6-1
d_gene: .
CDR3nt: TGTGCCAGCAGTCCACAGGACTCTGGAAACACCATATATTTT
CDR3aa: CASSPQDSGNTIYF

abundance: .
j_gene: TRBJ2-7
v_gene: TRBV5-5
d_gene: .
CDR3nt: TGTGCCAGCAGCTTGGTTGGACTGGGGTCCTACGAGCAGTACTTC
CDR3aa: CASSLVGLGSYEQYF

abundance: .
j_gene: TRBJ2-7
v_gene: TRBV18
d_gene: .
CDR3nt: TGTGCCAGCTCACTACACGACAGGGACTGTCCCTACGAGCAGTACTTC
CDR3aa: CASSLHDRDCPYEQYF

abundance: .
j_gene: TRBJ2-3
v_gene: TRBV5-1
d_gene: TRBD2
CDR3nt: TGCGCCAGCAGCCCGTTCGATAGCGGGAGTTTGGCAGATACGCAGTATTTT
CDR3aa: CASSPFDSGSLADTQYF

abundance: once
j_gene: TRBJ2-7
v_gene: TRBV12-5
d_gene: .
CDR3nt: TGTGCTAGTGGAGAGGGCGCCGCCTCCTACGAGCAGTACTTC
CDR3aa: CASGEGAASYEQYF

abundance: few
j_gene: TRBJ2-7
v_gene: TRBV19
d_gene: .
CDR3nt: TGTGCCAGTAGTATGGGCTGGTCCTACGAGCAGTACTTC
CDR3aa: CASSMGWSYEQYF

abundance: once
j_gene: TRBJ1-4
v_gene: TRBV18
d_gene: .
CDR3nt: TGTGCCAGCTCACCACCTCAGGGGTCTGCAACTAATGAAAAACTGTTTTTT
CDR3aa: CASSPPQGSATNEKLFF

abundance: .
j_gene: TRBJ2-6
v_gene: TRBV2
d_gene: TRBD1
CDR3nt: TGTGCCAGCAAGAGTTGGACACAGGGGGCGGTCTGGGCCAACGTCCTGACTTTC
CDR3aa: CASKSWTQGAVWANVLTF